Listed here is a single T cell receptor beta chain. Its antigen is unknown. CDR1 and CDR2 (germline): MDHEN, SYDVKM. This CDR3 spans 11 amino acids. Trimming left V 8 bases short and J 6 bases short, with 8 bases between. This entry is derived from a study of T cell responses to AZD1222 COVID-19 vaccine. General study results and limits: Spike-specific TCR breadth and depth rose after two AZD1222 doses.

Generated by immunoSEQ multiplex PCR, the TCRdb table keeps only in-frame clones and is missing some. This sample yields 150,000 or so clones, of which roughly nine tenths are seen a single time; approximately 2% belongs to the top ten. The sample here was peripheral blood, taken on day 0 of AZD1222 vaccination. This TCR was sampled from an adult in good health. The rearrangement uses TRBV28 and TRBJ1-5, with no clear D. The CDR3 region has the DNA TGTGCCAGCGGGATCCGTCAGCCCCAGCATTTT. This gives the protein CASGIRQPQHF.